Listed below are T cell receptor beta chains from one sample, sequenced in a study of T cell responses to AZD1222 COVID-19 vaccine. Repertoires were generated with immunoSEQ multiplex PCR, while TCRdb's copy carries only in-frame clones and drops some. Of some 40,000 clones in the sample, 60% to 85% were seen once. This sample comprised peripheral blood, obtained on day 0 of AZD1222 vaccination. All receptors derive from an adult in good health. Each CDR3 is given with its conserved first and last residue. D genes are given only for firm matches. Part of the rows lack a size; the others show once, few, many or a class for expanded clones.

>TRBV5-6|-|TRBJ2-3|-
CASSLRVRSDTQYF
TGTGCCAGCAGCTTGAGGGTCAGGTCAGATACGCAGTATTTT
>TRBV28|-|TRBJ1-3|-
CASIRTGGNTIYF
TGTGCCAGCATCCGTACTGGTGGAAACACCATATATTTT
>TRBV7-9|-|TRBJ1-3|-
CASSLEMGNTIYF
TGTGCCAGCAGCCTTGAGATGGGAAACACCATATATTTT
>TRBV29-1|TRBD2|TRBJ2-1|few
CSVESGGDNEQFF
TGCAGCGTTGAGTCGGGGGGGGACAATGAGCAGTTCTTC
>TRBV11-3|TRBD1|TRBJ2-2|once
CASSRGQTDTGELFF
TGTGCCAGCAGCCGGGGACAGACTGACACCGGGGAGCTGTTTTTT
>TRBV5-1|TRBD1|TRBJ1-2|-
CASSTGKDRANWGYTF
TGCGCCAGCAGCACGGGGAAGGACAGGGCGAACTGGGGCTACACCTTC
>TRBV7-8|TRBD1|TRBJ1-1|few
CASSLAEQGVGTEAFF
TGTGCCAGCAGCTTAGCCGAGCAGGGGGTTGGGACTGAAGCTTTCTTT
>TRBV21-1|-|TRBJ2-7|-
CASSKEFPGRPGDPPYEQYF
TGTGCCAGCAGCAAAGAATTCCCGGGGCGGCCGGGGGACCCACCCTACGAGCAGTACTTC
>TRBV6-5|-|TRBJ2-1|-
CASSYSGHYNEQFF
TGTGCCAGCAGTTACTCGGGACACTACAATGAGCAGTTCTTC
>TRBV16|-|TRBJ1-2|-
CASSQSITGSSVYGYTF
TGTGCCAGCAGCCAATCGATAACAGGGTCATCAGTCTATGGCTACACCTTC
>TRBV7-8|TRBD1|TRBJ1-2|once
CASSLTKGGTERNYGYTF
TGTGCCAGCAGCTTAACCAAGGGGGGGACAGAAAGGAACTATGGCTACACCTTC
>TRBV6-5|-|TRBJ1-4|-
CASSQDSLGEKLFF
TGTGCCAGCAGCCAGGACAGTCTAGGAGAAAAACTGTTTTTT
>TRBV5-5|TRBD1|TRBJ1-3|-
CASSLETGNSGNTIYF
TGTGCCAGCAGCCTTGAGACAGGGAACTCTGGAAACACCATATATTTT
>TRBV18|TRBD1|TRBJ2-7|-
CASSPRTTGTGGNEQYF
TGTGCCAGCTCACCCCGGACGACCGGGACAGGGGGTAACGAGCAGTACTTC
>TRBV6-2/TRBV6-3|TRBD1|TRBJ2-7|-
CASSRQGESTYEQYF
TGTGCCAGCAGTCGACAGGGCGAGAGCACCTACGAGCAGTACTTC
>TRBV6-5|-|TRBJ1-6|-
CASSYSKGSGSPLHF
TGTGCCAGCAGTTACTCGAAAGGGTCTGGATCACCCCTCCACTTT
>TRBV3-1/TRBV3-2|TRBD1|TRBJ1-1|once
CASSLQTGLGAEAFF
TGTGCCAGCAGCCTTCAGACAGGGCTAGGAGCTGAAGCTTTCTTT
>TRBV7-9|TRBD1|TRBJ1-5|-
CASSLGTGSFQPQHF
TGTGCCAGCAGCTTGGGGACAGGGAGTTTTCAGCCCCAGCATTTT
>TRBV7-8|-|TRBJ2-5|-
CASSFRSPQETQYF
TGTGCCAGCAGCTTCCGATCCCCCCAAGAGACCCAGTACTTC
>TRBV19|-|TRBJ1-4|-
CASRPGDFLTNEKLFF
TGTGCCAGTAGGCCAGGGGACTTCTTGACTAATGAAAAACTGTTTTTT
>TRBV5-1|TRBD1|TRBJ1-6|-
CASSTGTGAVPGSPLHF
TGCGCCAGCAGCACAGGGACAGGGGCTGTTCCTGGTTCACCCCTCCACTTT
>TRBV7-8|TRBD2|TRBJ2-7|-
CASSLSLREGKNEQYF
TGTGCCAGCAGCTTATCCCTAAGGGAGGGGAAAAACGAGCAGTACTTC